These 13 T cell receptor beta chains were sequenced from one sample in a study of blood T cell repertoires in COVID-19. TCRdb's table, derived via immunoSEQ multiplex PCR, lists solely in-frame clones and lacks some. The sample contains around 25,000 clones, roughly 90% of which appear only once. Sequencing used peripheral blood. Receptors were obtained from a human donor with active COVID-19. The donor label of this sample is uncertain.

The chain couples TRBV18 to TRBJ2-7; 10 bases are shared with TRBD1. The CDR3 has 14 residues. From germline, CDR1 is KGHSH and CDR2 LQKENI. Germline trimming cut 6 bases from V and 2 bases from J; bases unmatched to any gene: 4. The CDR3 sequence: CASSPGQGPYEQYF. The CDR3 nucleotides read TGTGCCAGCTCTCCGGGACAGGGGCCCTACGAGCAGTACTTC.

The chain employs TRBV6-5 and TRBJ2-7; TRBD1 matches at 7 bases. CDR3 size: 13 residues. Germline loops: CDR1 MNHEY, CDR2 SVGAGI. The chain's CDR3 is CAATNTGAYEQYF. DNA of the CDR3: TGTGCGGCAACCAACACAGGGGCCTACGAGCAGTACTTC.

This clone was detected only a few times. This chain links TRBV7-9 with TRBJ1-2; D is unclear. The CDR3 runs to 12 residues. Germline V gene sequence: CDR1 SEHNR, CDR2 FQNEAQ (reference sequence). Trimming removed 5 bases from V and 4 bases from J, with 8 bases in between. The CDR3 protein is CASSLTFYGYTF. CDR3 DNA sequence: TGTGCCAGCAGCCTGACTTTCTATGGCTACACCTTC.

The chain links TRBV28 to TRBJ2-3; 7 bases align to TRBD1. Germline V CDR1 and CDR2: MDHEN, SYDVKM. The CDR3 covers 15 residues. Germline trimming cut 5 bases from V and 6 bases from J; bases unmatched to any gene: 11. CDR3 amino acids: CASSTPTGPRDTQYF. The CDR3 coding sequence is TGTGCCAGCAGTACACCGACAGGGCCCCGTGATACGCAGTATTTT.

V gene TRBV5-1 combines with J gene TRBJ2-3; 11 bases match TRBD2. Trimming at V came to 8 bases and at J to 1 base, leaving 9 bases not matched to a gene. Germline CDR1 and CDR2: SGHRS and YFSETQ. CDR3 length: 16 residues. The CDR3 DNA sequence: TGCGCCAGTACTACGGGACTAGCGGTACGCACAGATACGCAGTATTTT. It yields the protein CASTTGLAVRTDTQYF.

The J gene is TRBJ2-2, the V gene TRBV28; D is undetermined. Germline V gene lookup returns CDR1 MDHEN and CDR2 SYDVKM. CDR3 length: 12 residues. V was cut by 8 bases and J by 6 bases, with 10 bases left in between. Written as DNA, the CDR3 is TGTGCCAGCCACCACGGGTCCGGGGAGCTGTTTTTT. It codes for CASHHGSGELFF. The full variable domain, with the rest looked up from reference TRBV28 and TRBJ2-2, is DVKVTQSSRYLVKRTGEKVFLECVQDMDHENMFWYRQDPGLGLRLIYFSYDVKMKEKGDIPEGYSVSREKKERFSLILESASTNQTSMYLCASHHGSGELFFGEGSRLTVL.

This chain connects TRBV2 to TRBJ2-7; possibly TRBD2 for D (5 bases). CDR3 length: 14 amino acids. Per the germline V gene, CDR1 is SNHLY and CDR2 is FYNNEI. Trimming stripped 4 bases from V and 0 bases from J, with 10 bases between. The CDR3: CASSGSGSSYEQYF. In DNA form, the CDR3 reads TGTGCCAGCAGTGGGTCGGGGAGCTCCTACGAGCAGTACTTC.

The rearrangement links TRBV5-8 to TRBJ2-7; D is unresolved. Trimming cost V 0 bases and J 9 bases, with 19 bases left between them. The germline V gene has CDR1 SGHTS and CDR2 YDEGEE. CDR3 size: 15 residues. DNA of the CDR3: TGTGCCAGCAGCTTGGATGGCAGGCCGCCGGAAGGGCAGTACTTC. This encodes CASSLDGRPPEGQYF.

V usage is TRBV5-1 and J usage is TRBJ1-2; 8 positions match TRBD1. The V and J ends lost 3 bases and 4 bases, in that order; junction bases with no gene match: 5. The CDR3 loop spans 14 amino acids. Germline V lookup: CDR1 SGHRS, CDR2 YFSETQ. The CDR3 loop is CASSSGQGAYGYTF. The CDR3 coding sequence is TGCGCCAGCAGCTCCGGACAGGGCGCCTATGGCTACACCTTC.

V gene TRBV7-2 combines with J gene TRBJ1-2; TRBD1 aligns across 11 bases. CDR1 and CDR2 from the germline V gene are SGHTA and FQGNSA. V lost 1 base and J lost 6; bases outside the gene matches: 4. The CDR3 has 15 amino acids. The CDR3 DNA follows: TGTGCCAGCAGCTTAGGGGACAGGGGGACGGATGGCTACACCTTC. Its protein is CASSLGDRGTDGYTF.

CDR3 sequence reads: CASTGSPGGNTIYF. In nucleotides, the CDR3 is TGTGCCAGCACGGGGTCTCCGGGGGGAAACACCATATATTTT. This chain joins TRBV9 and TRBJ1-3; D not certain. This CDR3 spans 14 amino acids. The germline gives CDR1 SGDLS, CDR2 YYNGEE. V dropped 6 bases and J dropped 4 bases, with 14 bases sitting between them.

The genes are TRBV7-8 and TRBJ2-5; 9 bases line up with TRBD2. From germline, CDR1 is SGHVS and CDR2 FQNEAQ. The ends lost 5 bases at V and 5 bases at J; junction bases unmatched: 15. The CDR3 consists of 17 residues. The DNA for the CDR3 is TGTGCCAGCAGCCCCACCCCCAGCGGGAGGCCCCAGGAGACCCAGTACTTC. Protein: CASSPTPSGRPQETQYF.

The rearrangement uses TRBV30 and TRBJ2-3, with a tentative D call TRBD2 (6 bases). Germline CDR1 is GTSNPN and CDR2 is SVGIG (reference sequence). V lost 8 bases and J 8 bases, leaving 29 bases between the germline ends. This CDR3 is built from 16 residues. Written as DNA, the CDR3 is TGTGCCCCTTCGGTCTGGGGGGACGGGTTAGGAGGTACGCAGTATTTT. The encoded protein is CAPSVWGDGLGGTQYF. Full variable domain (outside the CDR3, taken from reference TRBV30 and TRBJ2-3): SQTIHQWPATLVQPVGSPLSLECTVEGTSNPNLYWYRQAAGRGLQLLFYSVGIGQISSEVPQNLSASRPQDRQFILSSKKLLLSDSGFYLCAPSVWGDGLGGTQYFGPGTRLTVL.